This T cell receptor beta chain appears in the sequencing data of a study of post-analysis software for immune sequencing data. Overall study results and limits: Compared with controls, patients had more of about 5 TRBV segments, including TRBV5-6, TRBV5-1 and TRBV20-1.

Germline V gene sequence: CDR1 SGHDT, CDR2 YYEEEE. The CDR3 runs 14 residues. J lost 1 base, V lost 6 bases, and 5 bases had no gene match. This clonotype was detected a few times. The target antigen is unknown. Sequencing libraries made from TCR beta cDNA carried unique molecular identifiers. From the PCR reads, TCRdb called clonotypes with MiXCR, one entry per CDR3 protein. Altogether hundreds of thousands of distinct CDR3 sequences are present, 59% being singletons, with the ten largest covering about 11%. The gene calls are TRBV5-6 and TRBJ2-5, with 8 bases aligning to TRBD1. Source material: blood. This TCR derives from a girl aged 2-10 years with multiple sclerosis. CDR3 region: CASNSDRVQETQYF. The DNA for the CDR3 is TGTGCCAGCAACTCGGACAGGGTCCAAGAGACCCAGTACTTC.